This T cell receptor (beta chain) was identified during a study of CD4 T cells in relation to SARS-CoV-2 and coronaviruses. Germline assignment: CDR1 MNHEY and CDR2 SVGAGI. There are 13 residues in the CDR3. Trimming left V 5 bases short and J 3 bases short, with 10 bases between. Naive and memory CD4+ T cell DNA was deep-sequenced without culture. Only in-frame clones appear in the TCRdb table, and some are missing; sequencing was by immunoSEQ multiplex PCR. This sample has roughly 36,000 clones, with approximately 85% found just once. This clonotype originated in an adult with COVID-19. This sequence joins TRBV6-5 and TRBJ2-5, with a weak D call TRBD2 (5 bases). The sample taken for sequencing was memory CD4+ T cells from PBMCs. The CDR3 loop is CASSMDWEETQYF. Here the CDR3 DNA reads TGTGCCAGCAGTATGGACTGGGAAGAGACCCAGTACTTC.